Given below is one T cell receptor (beta chain) in context. No cognate antigen has been identified for it. Per-base qualities were not stored, and no clone one base away is much larger. The library was prepared using the immunoSEQ multiplex PCR assay. The multiplex PCR relied on a mix of 60 forward primers for TCR Vbeta segments and 13 reverse primers for TCR Jbeta segments. Amplification of the CDR3 region of rearranged TCR beta genes was performed with a multiplex PCR assay on genomic DNA. The Illumina HiSeq System was used to sequence the amplified TCR beta libraries as 87-base-pair reads. Regarding the original processing steps: A later analysis counted about 80 million unique TCR beta chains across the 640 or so repertoires, and some 11 million of these chains were shared by at least two donors. Raw reads were error-corrected and collapsed into unique sequences by a nearest-neighbor algorithm in which closely related sequences were merged to remove PCR and sequencing errors. To assign V, D and J gene segments, CDR3 sequences were aligned to IMGT reference sequences. For a sequence to be retained, at least a six-nucleotide match to both a V gene segment and a J gene segment was required. Rearrangements were classified as productive when the CDR3 lacked stop codons and remained in frame with V and J, and all other rearrangements were classified as non-productive. CDR3 was defined by IMGT convention, running from the second conserved V-encoded cysteine to the conserved J-encoded phenylalanine. Sequences without an unambiguous match to a single V gene segment were excluded from the earlier analysis of several hundred of the donors. In an earlier analysis of approximately 560 of the donors, a V segment was called functional when productive rearrangements were above 56.7%, and segregating when the standard deviation between donors exceeded 5%. A statistical classification framework was built for diagnosing cytomegalovirus status from the catalog of TCR beta chain sequences. V and J gene assignment, in a later analysis, came from comparing TCR nucleotide sequences with IMGT/GENE-DB human TR gene sequences. Using the TCRdist pipeline, a later analysis assigned CDR3 sequences along with most-parsimonious VDJ recombination scenarios. In a later analysis, each TCR beta chain was defined by its CDR3 amino acid sequence together with its V-gene family, and reads without a unique V-gene family were excluded. In a later analysis, a few hundred highly shared, low-generation-probability nucleotide sequences were removed to address suspected cross-contamination and a sequencing artifact. In a later analysis, a clonal expansion index was calculated for each public chain from normalized within-repertoire ranks of inferred template counts. A later analysis computed generation probabilities with a VDJ recombination model fitted to out-of-frame rearrangements, and checked the results against IGoR. Hypergeometric tests were used in a later analysis to score TCR-TCR, TCR-HLA and TCR-CMV co-occurrence, with a repertoire-size bias correction applied to the TCR pairs. A later analysis estimated false discovery rates by permuting HLA or CMV assignments 20 times. In a later analysis, co-occurring TCRs were grouped with DBSCAN, and TCRdist sequence similarity was added when clustering was performed within HLA-allele-positive subsets. Repertoires with fewer than 30,000 or more than 120,000 public chains, plus five repertoires with anomalous nucleotide sharing, were excluded from co-occurrence clustering. TCRdb retrieved this table from immuneACCESS and kept in-frame rearrangements only. Not all clones are present; in checked studies, unresolved V genes account for under half, and no reason is known for the remainder. That table gives V, J and clone size, and the DNA gave D and trimming. Counted in this sample were roughly 180,000 clones; roughly 85% of them appeared once. Clones ranked in the top ten supply 1% of the sample.

The cysteine opens and the phenylalanine closes a CDR3 of 17 amino acids. Left in the record is the CDR3 DNA by itself, 51 bases read in frame from the first base. Deletion took 1 base off V and 1 base off J, with a span of 16 bases between the germline ends. Looking up the germline V gene (reference sequence) yields CDR1 SEHNR and CDR2 FQNEAQ. The cohort comprised 670 or so healthy bone marrow donors. At the time of sampling, every cohort member was nominally healthy, though immune exposures that went unrecorded were likely present. The donor was CMV seronegative and belonged to the group of 352 seronegative cohort members. A peripheral blood sample was collected from each donor, and TCR beta sequencing was performed on peripheral blood mononuclear cells. The Qiagen DNeasy Blood Extraction Kit was used to extract genomic DNA from the blood cell samples. The data stem from a study of cytomegalovirus exposure and HLA in healthy donors (dated by TCRdb to the late 2010s). In terms of the full investigation: In an earlier analysis of approximately 640 of the donors, under 300 Gb of sequence data and some 120 million unique TCR beta sequences from approximately 180 million T cells were reported. Across some 400 genotyped donors of the cohort, an average of roughly 250,000 unique TCR beta nucleotide sequences per donor were sequenced, and roughly 20% of those sequences were non-productive. Of the roughly 400 genotyped donors, approximately 82% fell in the genetic ancestry cluster associated with self-reported Caucasian donors. The later analysis used no new phenotypic data to find candidate immune exposures, relying instead on TCR beta sequences and their occurrence across donors. Donor age, sex, ethnicity and CMV serostatus were compiled alongside the repertoire data. Roughly 5 DR-DQ haplotypes were handled as single units for association and clustering, since linkage in the cohort was strong. The study combined high-throughput TCR immunosequencing, statistical association of individual TCRs with disease status, and machine learning to predict cytomegalovirus infection status. The study aimed to test whether cataloging public T cell receptors could reveal signatures of past pathogen exposure. All discovery cohort repertoires had been generated on a single sequencing platform. Typing coverage varied by locus: about 629-640 donors for A, B, C, DRB1 and DQB1; roughly 560 for DQA1; over 600 for DPA1; approximately 450 for DPB1. Class I and class II HLA loci were covered by the typing at four-digit resolution. The study used immunosequencing to profile the T cell repertoires of under 700 subjects and linked those repertoires to cytomegalovirus serostatus. Besides the first cohort of some 670 subjects, a separate validation cohort made up of 120 different subjects was used. To decide whether each TCR beta V gene segment behaved as functional or pseudogenic, an earlier analysis of some 540 of the donors relied on high-throughput TCR beta sequencing. A later genetic analysis took genome-wide SNP genotypes for about three fifths of the roughly 700 donors and used that subset as a discovery cohort. Roughly 300 gigabases of sequencing data and around 85 million unique TCR sequences made up an early release that covered approximately 700 HLA-typed donors. To study patterns of TCR occurrence, a later analysis re-analyzed previously published TCR beta repertoires from 666 donors and added high-resolution HLA genotyping.

Here is what the overall study found, with its caveats: In a later genetic analysis, a missense DCLRE1C variant was associated with V-gene and J-gene trimming of TCR beta chains, and the association was replicated in an independent cohort. Because counts were too low, about 18 rarely observed V segments, including chromosome 9 orphons, were excluded from the earlier analysis of some 590 of the donors. In a later analysis, TCR association rates were found to vary across HLA loci, with the most associated TCRs seen for DRB1 alleles and the fewest for HLA-C alleles. A further reported finding was that TCR beta sequences accurately predicted the HLA-A and HLA-B alleles for most subjects in the first cohort. The study listed 150 to 200 TCR beta chains as associated with cytomegalovirus. Because some donors lacked HLA typing at each locus, the association tests relied only on the typed subset. The 87-base-pair reads could not distinguish some IMGT-functional V segments, including TRBV6-2 and TRBV6-3, so those segments were excluded. The sequencing pipeline was judged likely to have produced a cluster of highly shared sequence variants as a technical artifact. In a later analysis, 15,000 to 20,000 TCR beta sequences were associated with specific HLA alleles at a false discovery rate of 0.05. According to a later analysis, parvovirus B19, influenza, CMV and Epstein-Barr virus appeared linked to several top co-occurrence clusters. Most TCR sequences were seen in very few donors, while some public TCRs were found in many individuals. Correlated functional status among segregating V segments might be attributable to linkage disequilibrium, but an unknown experimental factor could not be ruled out. In vitro tests confirmed that a few of the cytomegalovirus-associated TCR beta chains recognize cytomegalovirus antigens. In an earlier analysis of some 540 of the donors, most TCR beta V segments appeared in productive rearrangements about 90% or about 30% of the time, broadly matching IMGT annotations. The classifier was reported to diagnose cytomegalovirus status with high specificity and sensitivity in both the original and validation cohorts. Sequencing depth was assumed to be roughly uniform across donors in the presence/absence analyses, though that assumption may not hold. The only immune exposure information available for the cohort was CMV serostatus. Compared with the roughly 720-donor mean, donors in an Asian-associated ancestry cluster had fewer N-insertions in productive TCRs, according to a later genetic analysis. Only TCR beta chains were sequenced in this cohort, and the absence of alpha or paired-chain data limited detectable features. Compared with equally common non-associated chains, HLA-associated TCR beta chains in a later analysis were more clonally expanded and had lower generation probabilities. Strong co-occurrence of HLA alleles, especially DR and DQ, made assigning TCR associations to individual alleles difficult. The authors suggested that the approach could potentially be extended to other disease states and immunological phenotypes. According to a later analysis, most CMV-associated TCR beta chains appeared to be HLA-restricted, and the HLA associations seemed to be driven largely by CMV exposure.

The V and J genes are TRBV7-9 and TRBJ1-1; TRBD1 is a possible D gene, resting on 5 matching bases. This sequence was found in a boy aged 2 to 9 in good health and CMV-seronegative. What was sequenced was PBMCs. The CDR3 reads as follows: CASSLGRRGPRNTEAFF. Here is the DNA: TGTGCCAGCAGCTTAGGGCGGCGGGGCCCTCGGAACACTGAAGCTTTCTTT. The entire variable domain, with the stretches around the CDR3 drawn from the reference TRBV7-9 and TRBJ1-1 proteins, is DTGVSQNPRHKITKRGQNVTFRCDPISEHNRLYWYRQTLGQGPEFLTYFQNEAQLEKSRLLSDRFSAERPKGSFSTLEIQRTEQGDSAMYLCASSLGRRGPRNTEAFFGQGTRLTVV.